A selection of T cell receptor beta chains follows, all from one sample in a study of siplizumab effects on memory and regulatory T cells. The table came from immunoSEQ multiplex PCR; TCRdb's copy has only in-frame clones and leaves some out. The repertoire consists of 100,000 or so clones, with around 90% occurring once and the leading ten covering under 0.15%. The sample consisted of CD4+ T cells sorted from blood. All receptors derive from a human donor in good health. CDR3s include the opening cysteine and the closing phenylalanine or tryptophan. D genes are given only for firm matches. Only part of the rows carry a size: once, few, many, or a class if the clone is expanded.

CDR3aa	CDR3nt	j_gene	d_gene	v_gene	abundance
CASSVRVQETQYF	TGTGCCAGCAGTGTCAGGGTCCAAGAGACCCAGTACTTC	TRBJ2-5	.	TRBV25-1	.
CASSSAGLGGNTIYF	TGTGCCAGCAGCTCGGCAGGGTTAGGTGGAAACACCATATATTTT	TRBJ1-3	.	TRBV9	.
CASSLDRLAQQFF	TGTGCCAGCAGTTTGGATCGACTAGCGCAGCAGTTCTTC	TRBJ2-1	TRBD2	TRBV28	.
CASSARQGAFQSWAFF	TGTGCCAGCAGTGCTCGACAGGGGGCTTTTCAATCGTGGGCTTTCTTT	TRBJ1-1	TRBD1	TRBV6-1	once
CASSMTGEDEQYF	TGTGCCAGTAGTATGACGGGGGAGGACGAGCAGTACTTC	TRBJ2-7	.	TRBV19	.
CASSLEGTGANEKLFF	TGCGCCAGCAGCTTGGAGGGGACAGGGGCTAATGAAAAACTGTTTTTT	TRBJ1-4	TRBD1	TRBV5-1	.
CASSQGNYGYTF	TGCGCCAGCAGCCAGGGTAACTATGGCTACACCTTC	TRBJ1-2	.	TRBV4-3	few
CASTLAGGNTQYF	TGTGCCAGCACGCTAGCGGGGGGGAATACGCAGTATTTT	TRBJ2-3	TRBD2	TRBV27	.
CASSPTGVTEAFF	TGTGCCAGCAGCCCAACAGGGGTCACTGAAGCTTTCTTT	TRBJ1-1	TRBD1	TRBV6-1	.
CASSLTGSPINTEAFF	TGTGCCAGCAGTTTAACAGGGTCCCCTATTAACACTGAAGCTTTCTTT	TRBJ1-1	.	TRBV6-5	.
CAWSVRGEAFF	TGTGCCTGGAGCGTGCGGGGGGAAGCTTTCTTT	TRBJ1-1	.	TRBV30	once
CASSPARITGELFF	TGTGCCAGCAGTCCTGCTCGGATCACCGGGGAGCTGTTTTTT	TRBJ2-2	.	TRBV5-4	.
CASSVPMGGPEHGELFF	TGTGCCAGCAGCGTTCCGATGGGGGGACCCGAACACGGGGAGCTGTTTTTT	TRBJ2-2	.	TRBV9	.
CASSPSSGGARLGELFF	TGTGCCAGCAGTCCCTCTAGCGGGGGGGCTCGGCTCGGGGAGCTGTTTTTT	TRBJ2-2	TRBD2	TRBV25-1	.
CAWSQQGSSGNTIYF	TGTGCCTGGAGTCAACAGGGGTCCTCTGGAAACACCATATATTTT	TRBJ1-3	TRBD1	TRBV30	.
CAISGGQGRYNEQFF	TGTGCCATCAGTGGGGGACAGGGTCGCTACAATGAGCAGTTCTTC	TRBJ2-1	TRBD1	TRBV10-3	.
CASSLGGGFEQFF	TGTGCCAGCAGCTTAGGGGGGGGTTTTGAGCAGTTCTTC	TRBJ2-1	.	TRBV5-4	once
CASSIQVSSSYEQYF	TGTGCCAGCAGCATACAGGTCTCCAGCTCCTACGAGCAGTACTTC	TRBJ2-7	.	TRBV6-6	.